This T cell receptor (beta chain) derives from a study of blood T cells in healthy people across ages. Turning to this clonotype: The antigen remains undetermined.

Germline-derived CDR1 and CDR2 are MNHNS and SASEGT. This CDR3 has 12 amino acids. General observations from the study: Among T cells, TCR beta diversity per million cells dropped roughly linearly as age rose.

Sample-barcoded 5' priming and a J-beta primer mix drove a second PCR of about 6 to 12 cycles. TCRdb redid the calling of the 5' RACE reads with MiXCR, one entry per CDR3 protein. Altogether hundreds of thousands of distinct CDR3 sequences are present, approximately 65% being singletons, with the ten largest covering 28%. This sequence originates from a man aged 25 to 40 in good health. The V call is TRBV6-1, the J call TRBJ2-4, with no clear D. The J call may be faulty, since TRBJ2-7 better matches the DNA end. Sequencing was performed on blood. The CDR3 reads CASPWQTYEQYF. In nucleotides, the CDR3 is TGTGCCAGCCCCTGGCAGACCTACGAGCAGTACTTC.